The T cell receptor (beta chain) described here comes from a study of shared clonotypes between healthy human individuals. Turning to this clone: As yet, its antigen is unknown.

This CDR3 region has 13 residues. CDR1 is PRHDT and CDR2 is FYEKMQ in the germline V gene (reference sequence). V dropped 5 bases and J dropped 12 bases, with 20 bases sitting between them. Overall study findings and caveats: Since donors were few, the genetic and exposure-history diversity represented was limited.

The authors distributed each subset's genomic DNA evenly over several immunoSEQ plates. The quantity of DNA used in unsorted PBMC replicate PCRs was 250 to 350 ng, corresponding to 25,000 to 35,000 T cell genomes. Using immunoSEQ multiplex PCR, the repertoire was profiled, and TCRdb retains in-frame clones only, with some absent. Among 450,000 to 600,000 clones listed, roughly 85% were seen once. Sequenced sample: PBMCs. This TCR derives from a woman between 35 and 50 years old in good health. Some clones in this sample may be carry-over from other donors' samples. The genes are TRBV13 and TRBJ2-7, with D perhaps TRBD1 (6 bases). The CDR3 DNA follows: TGTGCCAGCAGCCCCTCACCCAGGGGAGAGGCGTACTTC. Translated: CASSPSPRGEAYF.